The present TCR beta chain was sequenced within a study of cytomegalovirus exposure and HLA in healthy donors (TCRdb year 2017). Background on the whole study: An earlier analysis of several hundred of the donors reported approximately 270 Gb of sequence data and 100 million to 130 million unique TCR beta sequences from roughly 180 million T cells. An early release covering around 630 HLA-typed donors comprised 250 to 350 gigabases of sequencing data and tens of millions of unique TCR sequences. Of the roughly 400 genotyped donors, over 65% fell in the genetic ancestry cluster associated with self-reported Caucasian donors. The study was designed to test whether signatures of past pathogen exposure could be identified by cataloging public T cell receptors. The study used immunosequencing to profile the T cell repertoires of approximately 650 subjects and linked those repertoires to cytomegalovirus serostatus. In addition to the first cohort of roughly 700 subjects, a separate validation cohort of about 120 different subjects was used. To predict cytomegalovirus infection status, the study brought together high-throughput TCR immunosequencing, statistical association of individual TCRs with disease status, and machine learning. In a later analysis, previously published TCR beta repertoires from about 670 donors were re-analyzed and high-resolution HLA genotyping was added so that TCR occurrence patterns could be studied. The later analysis used no new phenotypic data to find candidate immune exposures, relying instead on TCR beta sequences and their occurrence across donors. In an earlier analysis of around 540 of the donors, high-throughput TCR beta sequencing was used to judge whether each TCR beta V gene segment behaved as functional or pseudogenic. Donor age, sex, ethnicity and CMV serostatus were collected together with the repertoire data. Genome-wide SNP genotypes for about 60% of the roughly 670 donors were used in a later genetic analysis, which treated that subset as a discovery cohort. All discovery cohort repertoires had been generated on a single sequencing platform. Class I and class II HLA loci were covered by the typing at four-digit resolution. The number of donors typed differed by locus, with roughly 629-640 for A, B, C, DRB1 and DQB1, roughly 520 for DQA1, about 610 for DPA1, and over 400 for DPB1. A handful of DR-DQ haplotypes were handled as single units for association and clustering because linkage in the cohort was strong. Across approximately 400 genotyped donors of the cohort, an average of about 240,000 unique TCR beta nucleotide sequences per donor were sequenced, and roughly a sixth of those sequences were non-productive.

The cohort comprised some 700 healthy bone marrow donors. At the time of sampling, every cohort member was nominally healthy, though immune exposures that went unrecorded were likely present. The donor tested CMV seronegative, placing the donor among the 350 to 400 seronegative members of the cohort. Each donor provided a peripheral blood sample, and peripheral blood mononuclear cells were used for TCR beta sequencing. The Qiagen DNeasy Blood Extraction Kit was used to extract genomic DNA from the blood cell samples. General conclusions and limits of the study: When HLA alleles, especially DR and DQ, strongly co-occurred, attributing TCR associations to individual alleles was difficult. Most TCR sequences were observed very rarely across donors, whereas some public TCRs were present in many individuals. Immune exposure information for the cohort was limited to CMV serostatus. Sequencing depth was assumed to be roughly uniform across donors in the presence/absence analyses, though that assumption may not hold. Cytomegalovirus status was reported to be diagnosed by the classifier with high specificity and sensitivity in both the original and validation cohorts. A further reported finding was that TCR beta sequences accurately predicted the HLA-A and HLA-B alleles for most subjects in the first cohort. A cluster of highly shared sequence variants was judged likely to be a technical artifact of the sequencing pipeline. An earlier analysis of some 590 of the donors showed that most TCR beta V segments appeared in productive rearrangements either about 87% or about 30% of the time, which broadly matched IMGT annotations. The 87-base-pair reads could not distinguish some IMGT-functional V segments, including TRBV6-2 and TRBV6-3, so those segments were excluded. The authors suggested that the approach could potentially be extended to other disease states and immunological phenotypes. The earlier analysis of some 560 of the donors excluded 15 to 20 rarely observed V segments, including chromosome 9 orphons, because counts were too low. Correlated functional status among segregating V segments might reflect linkage disequilibrium, but an unknown experimental factor could not be ruled out. In a later analysis, HLA-associated TCR beta chains were found to be more clonally expanded and to have lower generation probabilities than equally common non-associated chains. A later genetic analysis associated a missense DCLRE1C variant with V-gene and J-gene trimming of TCR beta chains, and an independent cohort replicated the association. In this cohort, only TCR beta chains were sequenced, and detectable features were limited by the absence of alpha or paired-chain data. Three of the identified cytomegalovirus-associated TCR beta chains were confirmed in vitro to be specific for cytomegalovirus antigens. A later genetic analysis reported fewer N-insertions in productive TCRs among donors in an Asian-associated ancestry cluster than the approximately 700-donor mean. Several of the top co-occurrence clusters appeared to be linked to parvovirus B19, influenza, CMV and Epstein-Barr virus, according to a later analysis. In a later analysis, TCR association rates were found to vary across HLA loci, with the most associated TCRs seen for DRB1 alleles and the fewest for HLA-C alleles. Specific HLA alleles were associated with roughly 17,000 TCR beta sequences at a false discovery rate of 0.05 in a later analysis. The study gave a list of some 150 TCR beta chains associated with cytomegalovirus. Because some donors lacked HLA typing at each locus, the association tests relied only on the typed subset. A later analysis found that most CMV-associated TCR beta chains appeared HLA-restricted, with HLA associations seemingly driven largely by CMV exposure.

Library preparation employed the immunoSEQ multiplex PCR assay. A mixture of 60 forward primers for TCR Vbeta segments and 13 reverse primers for TCR Jbeta segments was used in the multiplex PCR. The CDR3 region of rearranged TCR beta genes was amplified from genomic DNA by a multiplex PCR assay. Amplified TCR beta libraries were sequenced as 87-base-pair reads on the Illumina HiSeq System. The paper's data handling went like this. In a later analysis, 70 million to 95 million unique TCR beta chains were counted across the 500 to 700 repertoires, and approximately 11 million of these chains were shared by at least two donors. A nearest-neighbor algorithm error-corrected the raw reads and collapsed the reads into unique sequences, merging closely related sequences to remove PCR and sequencing errors. Alignment of CDR3 sequences to IMGT reference sequences was used to assign V, D and J gene segments. For a sequence to be retained, a match of at least six nucleotides was required to both a V gene segment and a J gene segment. Rearrangements were classified as productive when the CDR3 lacked stop codons and remained in frame with V and J, and all other rearrangements were classified as non-productive. CDR3 was defined according to IMGT convention as the region running from the second conserved V-encoded cysteine to the conserved J-encoded phenylalanine. Sequences without an unambiguous match to a single V gene segment were excluded from the earlier analysis of almost 600 of the donors. An earlier analysis of several hundred of the donors called V segments functional above 56.7% productive rearrangements and segregating when the between-donor standard deviation exceeded 5%. To diagnose cytomegalovirus status from the catalog of TCR beta chain sequences, a statistical classification framework was built. V and J gene assignment, in a later analysis, came from comparing TCR nucleotide sequences with IMGT/GENE-DB human TR gene sequences. The TCRdist pipeline was used in a later analysis to assign CDR3 sequences and most-parsimonious VDJ recombination scenarios. In a later analysis, each TCR beta chain was defined by its CDR3 amino acid sequence together with its V-gene family, and reads lacking a unique V-gene family were excluded. In a later analysis, 450 to 600 highly shared, low-generation-probability nucleotide sequences were removed to address suspected cross-contamination and a sequencing artifact. For each public chain, a later analysis derived a clonal expansion index from normalized ranks of inferred template counts within each repertoire. In a later analysis, generation probabilities were computed using a VDJ recombination model fitted to out-of-frame rearrangements, and the results were checked against IGoR. A later analysis scored TCR-TCR, TCR-HLA and TCR-CMV co-occurrence with hypergeometric tests, applying a repertoire-size bias correction to TCR pairs. In a later analysis, false discovery rates were estimated by permuting HLA or CMV assignments 20 times. A later analysis grouped co-occurring TCRs with DBSCAN, adding TCRdist sequence similarity when clustering within HLA-allele-positive subsets. Co-occurrence clustering excluded repertoires with fewer than 30,000 or more than 120,000 public chains, plus five with anomalous nucleotide sharing. TCRdb took this table from immuneACCESS and kept in-frame rearrangements with V and J called. Such tables lack part of the clones; where checked against another copy, unresolved V genes explain under half of the gap, and the rest is unexplained. For V, J and clone size, that table is used; D and trimming come from the DNA. The sample has 120,000 or so clones on record, 86% of them singletons. The ten most abundant clones make up 1.5% to 2% of the sample.

CDR1 and CDR2, looked up from the germline V gene, are LGHNA and YSLEER. The CDR3 has 15 amino acids, counting the end cysteine and phenylalanine. The entry retains the CDR3 DNA only, 45 bases that are in frame from base 1. Trimming removed 1 base from V and 3 bases from J, leaving 13 bases between the germline ends. In regard to this clone: Its antigen target is currently unknown. There are no base qualities to consult, and no much larger clone falls within one base.

The sample taken for sequencing was PBMCs. The V and J genes are TRBV4-3 and TRBJ2-7; TRBD1 could be the D gene, as 5 bases match. This TCR was sampled from a man in his forties in good health and CMV-seronegative. For the CDR3, the sequence is CASSQGLGANYEQYF. The sequence in DNA is TGCGCCAGCAGCCAAGGGCTAGGGGCGAACTACGAGCAGTACTTC.